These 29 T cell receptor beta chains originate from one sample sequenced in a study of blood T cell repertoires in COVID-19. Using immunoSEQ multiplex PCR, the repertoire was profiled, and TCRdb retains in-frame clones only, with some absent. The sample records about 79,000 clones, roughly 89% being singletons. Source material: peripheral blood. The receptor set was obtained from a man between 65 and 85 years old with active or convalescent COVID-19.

In nucleotides, the CDR3 is TGTGCCAGCAGTTCGGCGGGGATGGGATACGAGCAGTACTTC. It translates to CASSSAGMGYEQYF. The genes are TRBV7-8 and TRBJ2-7, with D perhaps matching TRBD2 (6 bases). Germline V CDR1 and CDR2: SGHVS, FQNEAQ. V was clipped by 6 bases and J by 4 bases, with 16 bases between them. The CDR3 extends over 14 amino acids. Looking up the rest from reference TRBV7-8 and TRBJ2-7 gives the full variable domain: GAGVSQSPRYKVAKRGQDVALRCDPISGHVSLFWYQQALGQGPEFLTYFQNEAQLDKSGLPSDRFFAERPEGSVSTLKIQRTQQEDSAVYLCASSSAGMGYEQYFGPGTRLTVT.

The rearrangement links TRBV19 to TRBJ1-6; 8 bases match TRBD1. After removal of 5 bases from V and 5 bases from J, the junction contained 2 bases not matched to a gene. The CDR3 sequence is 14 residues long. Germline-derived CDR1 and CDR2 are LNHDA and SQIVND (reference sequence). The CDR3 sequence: CASSSTGDNSPLHF. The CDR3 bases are TGTGCCAGTAGTTCGACAGGGGATAATTCACCCCTCCACTTT.

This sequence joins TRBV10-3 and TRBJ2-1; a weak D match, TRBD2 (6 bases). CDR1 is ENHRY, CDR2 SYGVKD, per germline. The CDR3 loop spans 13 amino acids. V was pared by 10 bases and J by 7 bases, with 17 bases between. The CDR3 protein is CATSRRVANEQFF. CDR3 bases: TGTGCCACCTCAAGGAGGGTGGCAAATGAGCAGTTCTTC.

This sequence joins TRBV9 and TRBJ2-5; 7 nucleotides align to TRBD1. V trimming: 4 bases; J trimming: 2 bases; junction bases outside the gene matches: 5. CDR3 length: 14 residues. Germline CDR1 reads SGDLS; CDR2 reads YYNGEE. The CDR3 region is CASSPGTEQETQYF. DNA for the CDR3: TGTGCCAGCAGCCCCGGGACAGAACAAGAGACCCAGTACTTC.

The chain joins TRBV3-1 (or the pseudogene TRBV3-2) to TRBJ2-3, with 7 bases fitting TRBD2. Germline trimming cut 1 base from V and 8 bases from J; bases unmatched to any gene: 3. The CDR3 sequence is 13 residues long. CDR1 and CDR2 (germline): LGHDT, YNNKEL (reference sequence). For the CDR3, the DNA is TGTGCCAGCAGCCAAGGACTAGCAGGTACGCAGTATTTT. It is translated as CASSQGLAGTQYF.

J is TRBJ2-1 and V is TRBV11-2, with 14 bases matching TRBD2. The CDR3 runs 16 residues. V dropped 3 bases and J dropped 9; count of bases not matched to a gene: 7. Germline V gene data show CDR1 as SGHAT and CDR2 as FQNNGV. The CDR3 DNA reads TGTGCCAGCAGCTTCGGGACTAGCGGGAGTCGGGGTGAGCAGTTCTTC. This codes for CASSFGTSGSRGEQFF. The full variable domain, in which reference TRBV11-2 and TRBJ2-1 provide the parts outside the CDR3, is EAGVAQSPRYKIIEKRQSVAFWCNPISGHATLYWYQQILGQGPKLLIQFQNNGVVDDSQLPKDRFSAERLKGVDSTLKIQPAKLEDSAVYLCASSFGTSGSRGEQFFGPGTRLTVL.

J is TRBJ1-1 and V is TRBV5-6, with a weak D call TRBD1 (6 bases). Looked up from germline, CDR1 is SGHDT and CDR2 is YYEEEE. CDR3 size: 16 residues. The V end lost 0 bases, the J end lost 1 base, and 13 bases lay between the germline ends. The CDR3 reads CASSLVPGQKNTEAFF. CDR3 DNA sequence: TGTGCCAGCAGCTTGGTTCCCGGACAGAAGAACACTGAAGCTTTCTTT.

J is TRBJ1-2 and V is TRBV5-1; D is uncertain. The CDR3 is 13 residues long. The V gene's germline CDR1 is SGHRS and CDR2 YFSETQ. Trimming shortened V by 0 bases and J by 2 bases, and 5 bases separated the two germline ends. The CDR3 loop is CASSLDSNYGYTF. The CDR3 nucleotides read TGCGCCAGCAGCTTGGACAGCAACTATGGCTACACCTTC.

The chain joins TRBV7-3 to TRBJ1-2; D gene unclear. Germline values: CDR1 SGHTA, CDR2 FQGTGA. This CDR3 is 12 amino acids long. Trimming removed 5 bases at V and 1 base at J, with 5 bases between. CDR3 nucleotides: TGTGCCAGCAGCATCATTAACTATGGCTACACCTTC. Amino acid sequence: CASSIINYGYTF.

The CDR3 DNA is TGTGCCAGCAGCCAATACTCCGGGACTAGCGTGACAGATACGCAGTATTTT. It specifies CASSQYSGTSVTDTQYF. V gene TRBV4-2 combines with J gene TRBJ2-3; 10 bases are a match to TRBD2. Germline CDR1 reads LGHNA; CDR2 reads YNFKEQ. The CDR3 is made up of 17 amino acids. With 2 bases clipped from V and 3 bases from J, the junction kept 8 bases outside the gene matches.

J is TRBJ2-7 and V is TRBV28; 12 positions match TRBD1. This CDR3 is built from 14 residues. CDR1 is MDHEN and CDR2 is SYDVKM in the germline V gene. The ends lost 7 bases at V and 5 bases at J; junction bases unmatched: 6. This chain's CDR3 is CASITGQGAHEQYF. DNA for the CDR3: TGTGCCAGCATTACGGGACAGGGGGCCCACGAGCAGTACTTC.

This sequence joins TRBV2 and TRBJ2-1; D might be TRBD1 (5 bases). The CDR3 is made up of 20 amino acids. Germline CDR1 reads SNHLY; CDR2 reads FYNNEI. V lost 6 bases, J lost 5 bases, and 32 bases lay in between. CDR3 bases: TGTGCCAGCAGGCAACCCCCCCTCAGGGTGAAGGAAATCGCGAACAATGAGCAGTTCTTC. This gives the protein CASRQPPLRVKEIANNEQFF.

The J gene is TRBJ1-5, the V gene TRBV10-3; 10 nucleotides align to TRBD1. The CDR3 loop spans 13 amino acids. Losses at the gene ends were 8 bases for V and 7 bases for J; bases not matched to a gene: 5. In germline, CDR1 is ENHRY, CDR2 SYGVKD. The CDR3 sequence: CAIGTGAGQPQHF. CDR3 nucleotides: TGTGCCATCGGGACAGGGGCGGGACAGCCCCAGCATTTT.

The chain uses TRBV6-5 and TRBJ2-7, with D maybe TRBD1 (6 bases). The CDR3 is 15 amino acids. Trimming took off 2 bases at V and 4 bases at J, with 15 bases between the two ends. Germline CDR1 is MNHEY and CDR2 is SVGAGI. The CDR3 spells CASSYQGTVQYEQYF. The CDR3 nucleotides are TGTGCCAGCAGTTACCAGGGGACGGTACAATACGAGCAGTACTTC.

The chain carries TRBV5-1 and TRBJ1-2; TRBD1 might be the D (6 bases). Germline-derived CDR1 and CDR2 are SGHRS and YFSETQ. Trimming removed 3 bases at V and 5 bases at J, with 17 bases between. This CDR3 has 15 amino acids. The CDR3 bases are TGCGCCAGCAGCTCGACAGGCGAAGCCCGGTATGGCTACACCTTC. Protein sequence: CASSSTGEARYGYTF.

CDR3 DNA: TGTGCCAGCAGCTTGACAAATTCACCCCTCCACTTT. Amino acid sequence: CASSLTNSPLHF. The rearrangement joins TRBV5-8 to TRBJ1-6, with D uncertain. CDR3 length: 12 amino acids. The V end was cut by 1 base, the J end by 7 bases, with 3 bases between. Germline assignment: CDR1 SGHTS and CDR2 YDEGEE. The full variable domain, in which reference TRBV5-8 and TRBJ1-6 provide the parts outside the CDR3, is EAGVTQSPTHLIKTRGQQATLRCSPISGHTSVYWYQQALGLGLQFLLWYDEGEERNRGNFPPRFSGRQFPNYSSELNVNALELEDSALYLCASSLTNSPLHFGNGTRLTVT.

The CDR3 sequence: CASSPTGGVNTEAFF. The CDR3 DNA reads TGTGCCAGCTCACCAACAGGGGGCGTGAACACTGAAGCTTTCTTT. V is TRBV18 and J is TRBJ1-1, with 9 bases that match TRBD1. The CDR3 consists of 15 residues. Unmatched junction bases numbered 1, after V lost 2 bases and J lost 0 bases. The germline V gene has CDR1 KGHSH and CDR2 LQKENI.

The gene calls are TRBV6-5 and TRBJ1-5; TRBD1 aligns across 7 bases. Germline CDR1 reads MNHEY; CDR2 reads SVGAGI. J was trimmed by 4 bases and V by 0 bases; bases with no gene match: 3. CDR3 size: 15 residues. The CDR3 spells CASSYSKQGNQPQHF. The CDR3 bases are TGTGCCAGCAGTTACTCGAAACAGGGGAATCAGCCCCAGCATTTT.

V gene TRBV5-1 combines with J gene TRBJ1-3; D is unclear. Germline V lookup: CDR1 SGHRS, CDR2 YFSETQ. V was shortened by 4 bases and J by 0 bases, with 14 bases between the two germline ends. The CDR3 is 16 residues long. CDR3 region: CASSPPIGDSGNTIYF. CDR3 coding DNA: TGCGCCAGCAGCCCTCCGATCGGGGACTCTGGAAACACCATATATTTT.

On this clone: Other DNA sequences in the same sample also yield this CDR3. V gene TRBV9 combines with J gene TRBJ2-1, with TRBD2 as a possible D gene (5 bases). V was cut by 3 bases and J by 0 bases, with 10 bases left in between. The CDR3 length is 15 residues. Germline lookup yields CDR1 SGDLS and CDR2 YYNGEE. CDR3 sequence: CASSASGSSYNEQFF. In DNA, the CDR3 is TGTGCCAGCAGCGCCTCGGGGAGCTCCTACAATGAGCAGTTCTTC.

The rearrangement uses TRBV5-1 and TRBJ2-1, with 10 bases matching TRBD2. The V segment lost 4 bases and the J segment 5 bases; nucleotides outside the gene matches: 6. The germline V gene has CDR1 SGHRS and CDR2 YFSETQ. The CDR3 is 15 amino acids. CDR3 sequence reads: CASSKAGGGNNEQFF. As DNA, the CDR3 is TGCGCCAGCAGCAAAGCGGGAGGGGGAAACAATGAGCAGTTCTTC.

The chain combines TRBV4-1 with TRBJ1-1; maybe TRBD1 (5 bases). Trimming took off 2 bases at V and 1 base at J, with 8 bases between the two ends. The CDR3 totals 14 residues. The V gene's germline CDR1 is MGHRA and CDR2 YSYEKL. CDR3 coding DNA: TGCGCCAGCAGCCAACCCACAGGGAACACTGAAGCTTTCTTT. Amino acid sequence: CASSQPTGNTEAFF.

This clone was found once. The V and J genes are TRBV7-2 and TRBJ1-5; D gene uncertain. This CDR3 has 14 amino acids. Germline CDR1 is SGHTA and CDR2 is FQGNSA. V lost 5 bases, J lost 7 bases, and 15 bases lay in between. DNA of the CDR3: TGTGCCAGCAGCCCGAGCAGTGGTAGCCAGCCCCAGCATTTT. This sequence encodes CASSPSSGSQPQHF. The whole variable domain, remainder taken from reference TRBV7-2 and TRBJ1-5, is GAGVSQSPSNKVTEKGKDVELRCDPISGHTALYWYRQSLGQGLEFLIYFQGNSAPDKSGLPSDRFSAERTGGSVSTLTIQRTQQEDSAVYLCASSPSSGSQPQHFGDGTRLSIL.

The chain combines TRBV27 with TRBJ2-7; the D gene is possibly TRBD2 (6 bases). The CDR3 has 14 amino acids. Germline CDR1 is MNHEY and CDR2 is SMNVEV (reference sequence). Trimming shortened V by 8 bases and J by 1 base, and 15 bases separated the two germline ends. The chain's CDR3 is CASARLGLSYEQYF. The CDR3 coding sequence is TGTGCCAGCGCCCGGTTGGGACTTTCCTACGAGCAGTACTTC.

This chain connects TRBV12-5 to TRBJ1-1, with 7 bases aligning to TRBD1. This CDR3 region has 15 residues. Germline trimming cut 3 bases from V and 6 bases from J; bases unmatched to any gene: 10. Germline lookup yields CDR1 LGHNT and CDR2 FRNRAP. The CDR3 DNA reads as TGTGCTAGTGGTTTCTTCCCGACAGGGACGCCTGAAGCTTTCTTT. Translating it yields CASGFFPTGTPEAFF. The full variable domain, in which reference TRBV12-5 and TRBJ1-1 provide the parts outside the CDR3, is DARVTQTPRHKVTEMGQEVTMRCQPILGHNTVFWYRQTMMQGLELLAYFRNRAPLDDSGMPKDRFSAEMPDATLATLKIQPSEPRDSAVYFCASGFFPTGTPEAFFGQGTRLTVV.

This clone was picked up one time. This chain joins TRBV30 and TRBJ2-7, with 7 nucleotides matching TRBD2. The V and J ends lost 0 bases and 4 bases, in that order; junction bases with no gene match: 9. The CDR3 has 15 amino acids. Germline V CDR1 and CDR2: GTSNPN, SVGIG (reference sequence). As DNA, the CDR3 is TGTGCCTGGAGTGTACGGTCACTAGCGAGATACGAGCAGTACTTC. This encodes CAWSVRSLARYEQYF.

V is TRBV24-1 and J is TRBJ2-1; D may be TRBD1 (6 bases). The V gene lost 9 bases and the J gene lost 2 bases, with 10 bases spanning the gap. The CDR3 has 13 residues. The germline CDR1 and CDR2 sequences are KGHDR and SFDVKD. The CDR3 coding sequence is TGTGCCACCGGGGGCCGGGCCTACAATGAGCAGTTCTTC. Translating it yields CATGGRAYNEQFF.

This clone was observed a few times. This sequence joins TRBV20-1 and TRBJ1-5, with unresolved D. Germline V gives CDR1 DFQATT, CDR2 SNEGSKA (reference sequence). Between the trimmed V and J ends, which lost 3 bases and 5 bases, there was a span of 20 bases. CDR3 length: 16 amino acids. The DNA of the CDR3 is TGCAGTGCTAGTGTTTTAGGAGCCAGCGGCGATCAGCCCCAGCATTTT. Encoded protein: CSASVLGASGDQPQHF.

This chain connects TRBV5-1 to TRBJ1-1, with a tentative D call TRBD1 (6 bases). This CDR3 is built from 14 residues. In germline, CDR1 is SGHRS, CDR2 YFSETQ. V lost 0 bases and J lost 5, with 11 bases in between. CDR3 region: CASSLVSRGTEAFF. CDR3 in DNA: TGCGCCAGCAGCTTGGTGTCCAGGGGAACTGAAGCTTTCTTT.